Below are 22 T cell receptor beta chains sequenced from a single sample in a study of naive and memory T cell subsets. Overall study findings and caveats: Especially in CD8 cells, naive repertoires contained a few larger clonotypes, possibly CD45RA-re-expressing memory cells.

No antigen has been identified for these receptors. The beta constant-region primer was an equimolar mix of two oligonucleotides covering TRBC1 and TRBC2. Nested alpha and beta constant-region primers with the SP2 primer drove four PCR rounds on ligated cDNA. TCRdb re-called the UMI-ligation and nested PCR reads through MiXCR, storing one row per CDR3 protein. The table lists under 150,000 distinct CDR3 sequences, around 21% of them singletons. Material: naive CD8+ T cells from blood. The receptors stem from a human donor in good health.

The rearrangement links TRBV12-3 or TRBV12-4 to TRBJ1-5, with D unclear. The CDR3 has 12 amino acids. V was pared by 8 bases and J by 7 bases, with 12 bases between. CDR3 DNA: TGTGCCAGCGGGGAGGTCGGGCAGCCCCAGCATTTT. Encoded protein: CASGEVGQPQHF.

The count of this clonotype is one. The chain joins TRBV23-1 to TRBJ1-5; the match to TRBD1 covers 8 bases. Being an ORF, TRBV23-1 has a function that is uncertain. This CDR3 contains 16 residues. With V trimmed by 1 base and J by 2 bases, 4 bases remained unmatched. The CDR3 loop is CASSQLDRDGNQPQHF. Written as DNA, the CDR3 is TGCGCCAGCAGTCAATTGGACAGGGATGGCAATCAGCCCCAGCATTTT.

This clonotype has just a few counts. The rearrangement links TRBV4-3 to TRBJ2-3, with TRBD1 as a possible D gene (5 bases). Germline V gene lookup returns CDR1 LGHNA and CDR2 YSLEER. The CDR3 is 16 residues long. Trimming left V 0 bases short and J 4 bases short, with 14 bases between. The CDR3 loop is CASSQDGQGTADTQYF. The CDR3 DNA is TGCGCCAGCAGCCAAGACGGTCAGGGAACAGCAGATACGCAGTATTTT.

This clonotype was seen more than once but under ten times. This rearrangement joins TRBV28 to TRBJ2-6; D may be TRBD1 (6 bases). V lost 7 bases to trimming and J lost 0 bases, with 13 bases between them. This CDR3 has 16 residues. The germline V gene has CDR1 MDHEN and CDR2 SYDVKM. The CDR3 bases are TGTGCCAGCACCCCGCGACAGGTCTCTGGGGCCAACGTCCTGACTTTC. This encodes CASTPRQVSGANVLTF.

J is TRBJ2-3 and V is TRBV2; the match to TRBD2 covers 13 bases. With 10 bases clipped from V and 5 bases from J, the junction kept 3 bases outside the gene matches. Germline-derived CDR1 and CDR2 are SNHLY and FYNNEI. The CDR3 length is 13 residues. This CDR3 is CATGLAGVDTQYF. The CDR3 DNA sequence: TGTGCCACCGGACTAGCGGGAGTAGATACGCAGTATTTT.

V is TRBV6-1 and J is TRBJ2-7; 10 bases fit TRBD1. CDR1 is MNHNS and CDR2 is SASEGT in the germline V gene. This CDR3 comprises 14 residues. With V trimmed by 3 bases and J by 5 bases, 4 bases remained unmatched. Here the CDR3 DNA reads TGTGCCAGCAGTGACCGGGACAGGGGCCACGAGCAGTACTTC. Its protein product is CASSDRDRGHEQYF.

The V call is TRBV12-5, the J call TRBJ2-3; possible D gene TRBD2, 6 bases. Trimming cost V 0 bases and J 2 bases, with 15 bases left between them. The CDR3 consists of 17 residues. CDR1 is LGHNT and CDR2 is FRNRAP in the germline V gene. The CDR3 reads CASGLVKTGTLTDTQYF. CDR3 DNA sequence: TGTGCTAGTGGTTTGGTAAAGACCGGGACTCTCACAGATACGCAGTATTTT.

CDR3 protein: CASSQEPGPMYQETQYF. CDR3 bases: TGTGCCAGCAGCCAAGAACCGGGACCCATGTACCAAGAGACCCAGTACTTC. The chain couples TRBV14 to TRBJ2-5; D may be TRBD1 or TRBD2 (5 bases each). CDR1 and CDR2 from the germline V gene are SGHDN and FVKESK. The V end lost 0 bases, the J end lost 0 bases, and 14 bases lay between the germline ends. The CDR3 runs 17 residues.

This clonotype was found a few times. The chain employs TRBV7-6 and TRBJ1-4; D unresolved. The CDR3 length is 18 residues. The V gene lost 4 bases and the J gene lost 4 bases, with 22 bases spanning the gap. Germline-derived CDR1 and CDR2 are SGHVS and FNYEAQ. This CDR3 reads CASSSFLGGTDLNEKLFF. The CDR3 DNA sequence: TGTGCCAGCAGCTCCTTTTTGGGCGGAACAGACCTTAATGAAAAACTGTTTTTT.

Details on this clonotype: No DNA is shown, since the ends of the CDR3 on it are uncertain; the CDR3 is the one TCRdb lists. The rearrangement uses TRBV12-3 or TRBV12-4 and TRBJ2-3. The CDR3 spans 14 residues, counting both ends. CDR3 loop: CASSTSDRLDTQYF.

The gene calls are TRBV6-1 and TRBJ1-2; no clear D. CDR1 MNHNS and CDR2 SASEGT come from the germline V gene. V lost 8 bases, J lost 4 bases, and 11 bases lay in between. The CDR3 loop spans 12 amino acids. The CDR3 loop reads CASREGVYGYTF. CDR3 DNA: TGTGCCAGCCGCGAGGGTGTCTATGGCTACACCTTC.

In its sample, this clonotype was seen a few times. The chain is built from TRBV7-9 and TRBJ2-5; D remains unclear. The CDR3 covers 13 residues. The V gene lost 1 base and the J gene lost 5 bases, with 8 bases spanning the gap. Per the germline V gene, CDR1 is SEHNR and CDR2 is FQNEAQ (reference sequence). In DNA form, the CDR3 reads TGTGCCAGCAGCTTAGTAGACCTCGAGACCCAGTACTTC. Amino acids: CASSLVDLETQYF.

This clonotype was recorded a few times. This chain joins TRBV27 and TRBJ1-5; 7 nucleotides agree with TRBD1. From germline, CDR1 is MNHEY and CDR2 SMNVEV (reference sequence). Trimming took 3 bases from V and 7 from J; bases not matched to a gene: 9. CDR3 length: 15 residues. CDR3 nucleotide sequence: TGTGCCAGCAGTTTCCGGACAGGAGCTAGGCAGCCCCAGCATTTT. Its translation: CASSFRTGARQPQHF.

The chain combines TRBV25-1 with TRBJ2-4, with D possibly TRBD1 on 6 matching bases. The germline gives CDR1 MGHDK, CDR2 SYGVNS. Deletions cut 5 bases from V and 0 bases from J, with 11 bases between. The CDR3 spans 15 residues. The CDR3 DNA is TGTGCCAGCAGTCCAGGGGAAATAGCCAAAAACATTCAGTACTTC. Its protein product is CASSPGEIAKNIQYF.

This clonotype has only a few counts. V usage is TRBV11-2 and J usage is TRBJ2-5, with 8 bases lining up with TRBD1. Unmatched junction bases numbered 7, after V lost 3 bases and J lost 7 bases. The CDR3 sequence is 14 residues long. The germline V gene has CDR1 SGHAT and CDR2 FQNNGV. The DNA for the CDR3 is TGTGCCAGCAGCTTTATGCCAGGGGGCCCGACCCAGTACTTC. Translating gives CASSFMPGGPTQYF.

The V gene is TRBV28, the J gene TRBJ1-5; D might be TRBD1 (5 bases). V lost 5 bases, J lost 0 bases, and 8 bases lay in between. From germline, CDR1 is MDHEN and CDR2 SYDVKM. This CDR3 spans 14 amino acids. The CDR3 sequence is CASSGDSSNQPQHF. CDR3 bases: TGTGCCAGCAGTGGCGACAGTAGCAATCAGCCCCAGCATTTT.

This clonotype turned up a few times. The chain recombines TRBV6-5 with TRBJ1-1; no clear D. CDR3 length equals 13 residues. Per the germline V gene, CDR1 is MNHEY and CDR2 is SVGAGI. The germline V and J ends were trimmed by 6 bases and 3 bases, with 11 bases remaining between them. The CDR3 here is CASSIRQDTEAFF. CDR3 coding DNA: TGTGCCAGCAGCATACGACAAGACACTGAAGCTTTCTTT.

This clonotype was seen more than once but under ten times. The genes are TRBV5-1 and TRBJ2-2, with TRBD1 matching over 10 bases. CDR3 length equals 16 residues. V trimming: 1 base; J trimming: 3 bases; junction bases outside the gene matches: 3. Germline CDR1 reads SGHRS; CDR2 reads YFSETQ. The CDR3 region has the DNA TGCGCCAGCAGCTTGAAGACAGGGGGCTACACCGGGGAGCTGTTTTTT. Translating it yields CASSLKTGGYTGELFF.

This clonotype was observed a handful of times. The chain couples TRBV10-1 to TRBJ2-7; 8 bases are shared with TRBD1. V trimming: 6 bases; J trimming: 9 bases; junction bases outside the gene matches: 16. CDR3 length: 15 residues. Germline V gene data show CDR1 as WNHNN and CDR2 as SYGVQD (reference sequence). CDR3 DNA: TGCGCCAGCAGCGGGACAGGACACGACCGGATGGGGCAGTACTTC. It encodes CASSGTGHDRMGQYF.

The CDR3 DNA reads TGTGCCAGCAGCCCAGGACTAGCGGGATTAAGAGCGTCCGAGCAGTACTTC. Amino acids: CASSPGLAGLRASEQYF. The genes are TRBV9 and TRBJ2-7; 12 bases line up with TRBD2. This CDR3 comprises 17 residues. V was pared by 4 bases and J by 6 bases, with 14 bases of the junction left unmatched. CDR1 and CDR2 from the germline V gene are SGDLS and YYNGEE.

The chain combines TRBV28 with TRBJ1-5; 8 bases match TRBD1. V was pared by 3 bases and J by 4 bases, with 5 bases of the junction left unmatched. Germline CDR1 and CDR2: MDHEN and SYDVKM. The CDR3 contains 15 residues. The CDR3 DNA reads as TGTGCCAGCAGTTTTTCCCACAGGGGGAATCAGCCCCAGCATTTT. Residues: CASSFSHRGNQPQHF. Variable domain in full (rest from reference TRBV28 and TRBJ1-5): DVKVTQSSRYLVKRTGEKVFLECVQDMDHENMFWYRQDPGLGLRLIYFSYDVKMKEKGDIPEGYSVSREKKERFSLILESASTNQTSMYLCASSFSHRGNQPQHFGDGTRLSIL.

The chain links TRBV5-1 to TRBJ2-3; D is undetermined. Germline assignment: CDR1 SGHRS and CDR2 YFSETQ. This CDR3 has 15 amino acids. Trimming shortened V by 4 bases and J by 4 bases, and 16 bases separated the two germline ends. As DNA, the CDR3 is TGCGCCAGCAGCCCAGACATGGCAGGCCCAGATACGCAGTATTTT. Amino acid sequence: CASSPDMAGPDTQYF.